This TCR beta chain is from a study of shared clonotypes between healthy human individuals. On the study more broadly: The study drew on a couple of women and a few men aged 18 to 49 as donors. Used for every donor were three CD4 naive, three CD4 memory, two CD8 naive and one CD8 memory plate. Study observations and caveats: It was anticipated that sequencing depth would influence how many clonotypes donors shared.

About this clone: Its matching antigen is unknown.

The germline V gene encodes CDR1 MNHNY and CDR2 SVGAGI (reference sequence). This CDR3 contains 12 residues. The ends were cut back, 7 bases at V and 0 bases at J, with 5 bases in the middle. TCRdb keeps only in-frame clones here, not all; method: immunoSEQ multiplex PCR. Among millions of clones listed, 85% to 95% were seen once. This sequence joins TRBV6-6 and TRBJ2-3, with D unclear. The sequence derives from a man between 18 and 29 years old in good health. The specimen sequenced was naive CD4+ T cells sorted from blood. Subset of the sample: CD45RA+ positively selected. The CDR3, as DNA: TGTGCCAGCAAACCTAGCACAGATACGCAGTATTTT. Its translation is CASKPSTDTQYF.